The source of this T cell receptor (beta chain) is a study of blood T cell repertoires in COVID-19. The wider study: COVID-19 samples, acute and convalescent, were from the United States, Italy and Spain. PBMCs, B-cell-depleted T cells, or T cells were the source of the cDNA or gDNA that made up the material.

This table comes from immunoSEQ multiplex PCR, and its TCRdb copy is limited to in-frame clones, with some not included. The repertoire includes roughly 130,000 clones, about 80% of them detected once, and more than 2.5% sits in the top ten. CDR3 length equals 16 residues. V was pared by 0 bases and J by 6 bases, with 8 bases of the junction left unmatched. CDR1 LGHNA and CDR2 YSLEER come from the germline V gene. This clone occurred a few times. Input material: peripheral blood. This clonotype was sampled from a woman older than 75 with acute or convalescent COVID-19. This sequence joins TRBV4-3 and TRBJ2-3; 8 bases are a match to TRBD2. The chain's CDR3 is CASSQDRSGGGDTQYF. The CDR3 DNA reads TGCGCCAGCAGCCAAGATAGGAGCGGGGGAGGGGATACGCAGTATTTT.